Detailed here is one T cell receptor beta chain. What it binds is unknown. The sample originates from a study of fetal regulatory T cell absence and autoimmunity. Looking at the study overall: Without clinical diabetes, IPEX patients showed exocrine pancreas autoimmunity. Study results and caveats: In IPEX syndrome, oligoclonal enrichment was read as supporting prenatal antigen-driven autoimmunity in the pancreas. Pancreas TCRs were oligoclonally enriched versus cord blood, some clones over 95-fold.

Clones were sequenced by immunoSEQ multiplex PCR, and TCRdb holds only the in-frame ones, with some missing. The profile shows more than 90,000 clones, about three quarters of them singletons. Deletions cut 3 bases from V and 7 bases from J, with 3 bases between. This CDR3 has 11 residues. The germline V gene has CDR1 SGHNT and CDR2 YENEEA. Sequencing was done on a sample of pancreas tissue. The sequence was obtained from a male donor with IPEX syndrome. This sequence joins TRBV11-3 and TRBJ2-2; no definite D call. This chain's CDR3 is CASSFDGELFF. DNA of the CDR3: TGTGCCAGCAGCTTCGACGGGGAGCTGTTTTTT.